This TCR beta chain is drawn from a study of CD8 T cells in Susac syndrome. Study outcomes and limitations: The authors acknowledged that their TCR sequencing and HLA analysis involved a relatively small number of individuals.

CD8+ and CD4+ blood T cells underwent TCR beta sequencing. TEMRA cells were FACS-enriched, unlike CD8+ and CD4+ T cells, which were negatively isolated. V lost 5 bases, J lost 7 bases, and 13 bases stayed unmatched. Looked up from germline, CDR1 is SGHTA and CDR2 is FQGNSA. This CDR3 region has 15 residues. Random hexamers primed reverse transcription of about 0.45 to 1 ug RNA. TCR beta CDR3 was amplified by immunoSEQ multiplex PCR. This amplification extended across 54 Vbeta and 13 Jbeta segments. A single record per CDR3 protein comes from TCRdb applying MiXCR to the immunoSEQ multiplex PCR reads. The table has about 130,000 distinct CDR3 sequences, about 95% seen once. Points on this clonotype: What it binds is not known.

The chain carries TRBV7-2 and TRBJ2-5, with 7 bases identical to TRBD2. The receptor's source is a human donor in good health. Material: CD4+ T cells from PBMCs. CDR3 bases: TGTGCCAGCAGCCGGGGGGTAGTCGCCCAATGGACCCAGTACTTC. It translates to CASSRGVVAQWTQYF.